A single sample is the source of the 8 T cell receptor beta chains below, sequenced in a study of cytomegalovirus exposure and HLA in healthy donors. Primers included in the PCR were 60 Vbeta and 13 Jbeta primers. Using immunoSEQ multiplex PCR, the repertoire was profiled, and TCRdb retains in-frame clones only, with some absent. This sample has 150,000 to 160,000 clones; roughly three quarters occur once, and the top ten carry 9.5% to 15%. Input material: PBMCs. These receptor sequences come from a man aged 30 to 39 in good health and CMV-seropositive.

This clone was recorded only once. The chain carries TRBV5-4 and TRBJ2-7, with TRBD2 matching 10 bases. V gave up 4 bases and J gave up 2 bases; unmatched junction bases: 9. Germline loops: CDR1 SGHNT, CDR2 YYREEE (reference sequence). CDR3 length equals 16 residues. The CDR3 here is CASSQATSGKTYEQYF. The CDR3, as DNA: TGTGCCAGCAGCCAAGCTACTAGCGGGAAAACCTACGAGCAGTACTTC.

J is TRBJ2-5 and V is TRBV25-1; 8 nucleotides match TRBD2. CDR3 length: 14 amino acids. With V trimmed by 4 bases and J by 2 bases, 3 bases remained unmatched. The germline V gene has CDR1 MGHDK and CDR2 SYGVNS. The CDR3 DNA reads as TGTGCCAGCAGTGCAGCGGGAGTTCAAGAGACCCAGTACTTC. Translation: CASSAAGVQETQYF. The whole variable domain, filled in from reference TRBV25-1 and TRBJ2-5, reads EADIYQTPRYLVIGTGKKITLECSQTMGHDKMYWYQQDPGMELHLIHYSYGVNSTEKGDLSSESTVSRIRTEHFPLTLESARPSHTSQYLCASSAAGVQETQYFGPGTRLLVL.

V and J are TRBV28 and TRBJ2-7; D perhaps matches TRBD1 (8 bases). Per the germline V gene, CDR1 is MDHEN and CDR2 is SYDVKM. V was clipped by 4 bases and J by 7 bases, with 20 bases between them. The CDR3 sequence is 15 residues long. This CDR3 reads CASSSAGSGTGEQYF. CDR3 DNA sequence: TGTGCCAGCAGTTCCGCCGGGAGCGGGACAGGAGAGCAGTACTTC.

The chain links TRBV6-6 to TRBJ2-5, with a tentative D call TRBD1 (5 bases). Matching the DNA end better, TRBJ2-7 makes the J call doubtful. This CDR3 has 14 residues. The germline CDR1 and CDR2 sequences are MNHNY and SVGAGI (reference sequence). In nucleotides, the CDR3 is TGTGCCAGCAGTTACGGGGTGGGGCCCTACGAGCAGTACTTC. This encodes CASSYGVGPYEQYF.

Here the CDR3 reads CASRMTAANTGELFF. CDR3 nucleotides: TGTGCCAGCAGGATGACAGCAGCGAACACCGGGGAGCTGTTTTTT. The chain recombines TRBV2 with TRBJ2-2; possible D gene TRBD1, 5 bases. This CDR3 comprises 15 residues. Germline lookup yields CDR1 SNHLY and CDR2 FYNNEI. V dropped 6 bases and J dropped 0 bases, with 11 bases sitting between them.

The chain couples TRBV5-1 to TRBJ2-2, with a weak D call TRBD1 (6 bases). Germline V CDR1 and CDR2: SGHRS, YFSETQ. V was pared by 1 base and J by 8 bases, with 15 bases between. The CDR3 has 15 residues. The CDR3 spells CASSLTGRVVGELFF. CDR3 in DNA: TGCGCCAGCAGCTTGACAGGGCGGGTTGTTGGGGAGCTGTTTTTT.

This chain uses TRBV28 with TRBJ2-7; 10 bases are shared with TRBD1. CDR1 is MDHEN and CDR2 is SYDVKM in the germline V gene. The CDR3 totals 13 residues. V was clipped by 6 bases and J by 4 bases; unmatched bases: 3. The CDR3 is CASSGDRGYEQYF. CDR3 nucleotide sequence: TGTGCCAGCAGCGGGGACAGGGGATACGAGCAGTACTTC. Complete variable domain (other parts from reference TRBV28 and TRBJ2-7): DVKVTQSSRYLVKRTGEKVFLECVQDMDHENMFWYRQDPGLGLRLIYFSYDVKMKEKGDIPEGYSVSREKKERFSLILESASTNQTSMYLCASSGDRGYEQYFGPGTRLTVT.

The chain joins TRBV19 to TRBJ1-3, with 7 nucleotides matching TRBD1. J was trimmed by 0 bases and V by 7 bases; bases with no gene match: 6. The CDR3 runs 15 residues. Germline V gene sequence: CDR1 LNHDA, CDR2 SQIVND (reference sequence). The CDR3 protein is CASMWDSNSGNTIYF. For the CDR3, the DNA is TGTGCCAGTATGTGGGACAGCAACTCTGGAAACACCATATATTTT.